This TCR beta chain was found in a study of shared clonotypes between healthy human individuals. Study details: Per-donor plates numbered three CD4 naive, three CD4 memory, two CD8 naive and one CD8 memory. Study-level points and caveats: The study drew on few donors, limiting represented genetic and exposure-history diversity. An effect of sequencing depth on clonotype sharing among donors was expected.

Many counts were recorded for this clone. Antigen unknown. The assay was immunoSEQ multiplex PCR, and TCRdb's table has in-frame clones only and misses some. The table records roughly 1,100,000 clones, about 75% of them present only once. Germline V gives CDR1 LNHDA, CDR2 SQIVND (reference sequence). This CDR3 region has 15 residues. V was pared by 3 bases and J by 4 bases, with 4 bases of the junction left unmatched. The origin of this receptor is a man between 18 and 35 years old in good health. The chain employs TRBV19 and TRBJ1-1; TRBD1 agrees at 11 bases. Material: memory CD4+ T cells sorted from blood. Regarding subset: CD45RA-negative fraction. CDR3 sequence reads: CASSIGQGAFTEAFF. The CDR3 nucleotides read TGTGCCAGTAGTATTGGACAGGGGGCCTTCACTGAAGCTTTCTTT.